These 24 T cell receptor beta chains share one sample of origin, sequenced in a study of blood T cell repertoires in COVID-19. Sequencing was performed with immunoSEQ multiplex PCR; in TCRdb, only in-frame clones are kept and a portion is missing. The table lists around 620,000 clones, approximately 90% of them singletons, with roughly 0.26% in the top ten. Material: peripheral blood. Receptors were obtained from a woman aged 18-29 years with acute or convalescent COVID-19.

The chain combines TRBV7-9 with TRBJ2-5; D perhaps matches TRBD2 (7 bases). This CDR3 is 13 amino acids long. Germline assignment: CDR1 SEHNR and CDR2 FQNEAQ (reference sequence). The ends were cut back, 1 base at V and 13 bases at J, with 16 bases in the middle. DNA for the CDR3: TGTGCCAGCAGCTTAGGGGGAGGGGACACTTCGTACTTC. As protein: CASSLGGGDTSYF.

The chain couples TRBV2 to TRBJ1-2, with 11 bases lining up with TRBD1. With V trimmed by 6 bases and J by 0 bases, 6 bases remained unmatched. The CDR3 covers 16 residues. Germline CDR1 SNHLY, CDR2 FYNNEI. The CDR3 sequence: CASSGTGGKANYGYTF. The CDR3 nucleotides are TGTGCCAGCAGCGGGACAGGGGGAAAAGCTAACTATGGCTACACCTTC.

Here the CDR3 reads CASSTGTGLNTGELFF. The CDR3 DNA reads as TGTGCCAGCAGCACCGGGACAGGGCTGAACACCGGGGAGCTGTTTTTT. This chain joins TRBV7-3 and TRBJ2-2, with 9 bases lining up with TRBD1. Germline V gene sequence: CDR1 SGHTA, CDR2 FQGTGA. After removal of 5 bases from V and 1 base from J, the junction contained 5 bases not matched to a gene. This CDR3 is built from 16 residues.

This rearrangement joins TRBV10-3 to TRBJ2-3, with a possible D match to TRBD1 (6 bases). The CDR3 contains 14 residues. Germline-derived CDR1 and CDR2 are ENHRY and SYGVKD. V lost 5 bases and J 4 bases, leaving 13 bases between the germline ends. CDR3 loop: CAISPSTGSDTQYF. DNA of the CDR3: TGTGCCATCAGTCCGTCCACAGGGTCAGATACGCAGTATTTT.

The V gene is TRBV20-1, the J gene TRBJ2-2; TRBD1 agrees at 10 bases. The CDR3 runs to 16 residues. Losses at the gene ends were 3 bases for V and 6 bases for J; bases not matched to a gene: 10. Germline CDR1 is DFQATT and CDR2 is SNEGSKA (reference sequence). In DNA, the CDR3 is TGCAGTGCTAGTCGGTCGGGACAGGGGTTACCCGGGGAGCTGTTTTTT. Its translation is CSASRSGQGLPGELFF.

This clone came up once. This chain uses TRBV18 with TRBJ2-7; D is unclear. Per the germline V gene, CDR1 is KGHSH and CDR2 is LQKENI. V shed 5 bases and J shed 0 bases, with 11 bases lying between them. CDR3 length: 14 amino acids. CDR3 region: CASSSPYFSYEQYF. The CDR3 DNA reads TGTGCCAGCTCATCTCCCTACTTCTCCTACGAGCAGTACTTC. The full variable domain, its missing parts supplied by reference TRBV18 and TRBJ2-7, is NAGVMQNPRHLVRRRGQEARLRCSPMKGHSHVYWYRQLPEEGLKFMVYLQKENIIDESGMPKERFSAEFPKEGPSILRIQQVVRGDSAAYFCASSSPYFSYEQYFGPGTRLTVT.

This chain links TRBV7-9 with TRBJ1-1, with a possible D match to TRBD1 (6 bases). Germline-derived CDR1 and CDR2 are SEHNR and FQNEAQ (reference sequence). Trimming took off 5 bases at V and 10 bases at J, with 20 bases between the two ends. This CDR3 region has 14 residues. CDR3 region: CASSPRQEITGAFF. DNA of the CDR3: TGTGCCAGCAGCCCTAGACAGGAGATAACAGGAGCTTTCTTT.

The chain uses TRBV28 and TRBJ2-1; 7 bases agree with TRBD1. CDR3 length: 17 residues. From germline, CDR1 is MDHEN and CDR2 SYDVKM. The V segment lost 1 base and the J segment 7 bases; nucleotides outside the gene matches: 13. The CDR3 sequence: CASSLLGAAGGRNEQFF. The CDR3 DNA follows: TGTGCCAGCAGTTTATTGGGGGCGGCAGGGGGTAGGAATGAGCAGTTCTTC.

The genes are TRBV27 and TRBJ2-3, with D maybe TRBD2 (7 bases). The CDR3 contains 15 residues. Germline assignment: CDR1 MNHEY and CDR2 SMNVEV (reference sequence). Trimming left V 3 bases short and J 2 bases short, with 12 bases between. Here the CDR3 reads CASSFRRGHTDTQYF. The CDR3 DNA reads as TGTGCCAGCAGTTTCAGGCGGGGGCACACAGATACGCAGTATTTT.

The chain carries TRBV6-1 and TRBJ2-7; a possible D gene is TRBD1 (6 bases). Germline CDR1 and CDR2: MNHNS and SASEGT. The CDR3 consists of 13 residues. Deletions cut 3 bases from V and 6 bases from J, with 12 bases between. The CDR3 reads CASSDMGAGEQYF. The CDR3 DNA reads TGTGCCAGCAGTGATATGGGGGCGGGCGAGCAGTACTTC.

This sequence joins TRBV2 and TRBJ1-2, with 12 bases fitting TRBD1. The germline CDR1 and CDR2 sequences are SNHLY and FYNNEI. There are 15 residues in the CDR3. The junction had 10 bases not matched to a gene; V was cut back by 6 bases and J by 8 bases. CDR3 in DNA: TGTGCCAGCAGCTTATCACCCGGGACAGGGGGCGGCTACACCTTC. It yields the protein CASSLSPGTGGGYTF.

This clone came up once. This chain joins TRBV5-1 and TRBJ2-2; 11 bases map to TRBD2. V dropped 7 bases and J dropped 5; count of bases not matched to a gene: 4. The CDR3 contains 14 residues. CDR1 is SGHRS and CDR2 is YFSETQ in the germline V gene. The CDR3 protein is CASRIAGGTGELFF. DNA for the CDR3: TGCGCCAGCCGCATAGCGGGGGGGACCGGGGAGCTGTTTTTT.

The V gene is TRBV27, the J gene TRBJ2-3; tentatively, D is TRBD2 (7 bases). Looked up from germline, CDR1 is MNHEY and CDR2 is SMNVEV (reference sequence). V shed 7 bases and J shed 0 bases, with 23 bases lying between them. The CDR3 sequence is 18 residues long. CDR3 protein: CASTKGGWNAPSTDTQYF. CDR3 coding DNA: TGTGCCAGCACGAAGGGGGGGTGGAATGCCCCTAGCACAGATACGCAGTATTTT.

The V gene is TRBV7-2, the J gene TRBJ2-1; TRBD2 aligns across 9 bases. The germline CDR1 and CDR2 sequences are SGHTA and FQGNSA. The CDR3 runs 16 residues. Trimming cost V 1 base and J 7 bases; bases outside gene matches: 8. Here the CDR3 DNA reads TGTGCCAGCAGCTTAGAGCGGCGGGGGGGCCGGAATGAGCAGTTCTTC. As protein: CASSLERRGGRNEQFF.

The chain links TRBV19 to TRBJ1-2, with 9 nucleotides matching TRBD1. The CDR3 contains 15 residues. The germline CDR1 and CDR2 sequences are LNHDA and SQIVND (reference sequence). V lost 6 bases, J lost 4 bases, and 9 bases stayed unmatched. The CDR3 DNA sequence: TGTGCCAGTAGCCCCAGGGACAGGGTGGTCTATGGCTACACCTTC. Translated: CASSPRDRVVYGYTF.

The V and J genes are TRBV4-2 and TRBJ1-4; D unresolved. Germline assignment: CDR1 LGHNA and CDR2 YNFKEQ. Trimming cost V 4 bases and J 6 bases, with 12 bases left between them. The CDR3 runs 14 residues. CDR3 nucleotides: TGTGCCAGCAGCCCGGAGAGGGTTGATGAAAAACTGTTTTTT. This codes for CASSPERVDEKLFF.

The CDR3 protein is CASRVTGWTEAFF. CDR3 bases: TGTGCCAGCAGGGTGACAGGGTGGACTGAAGCTTTCTTT. The gene calls are TRBV27 and TRBJ1-1; 7 bases agree with TRBD1. The CDR3 has 13 amino acids. J gave up 5 bases and V 6 bases, and 6 bases lay outside the gene matches. Germline CDR1 reads MNHEY; CDR2 reads SMNVEV (reference sequence).

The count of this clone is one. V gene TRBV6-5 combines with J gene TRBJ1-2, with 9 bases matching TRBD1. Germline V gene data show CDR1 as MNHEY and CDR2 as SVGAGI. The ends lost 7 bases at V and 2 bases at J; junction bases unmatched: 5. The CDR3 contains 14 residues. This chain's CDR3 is CASITGGMNYGYTF. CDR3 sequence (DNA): TGTGCCAGCATAACAGGGGGCATGAACTATGGCTACACCTTC.

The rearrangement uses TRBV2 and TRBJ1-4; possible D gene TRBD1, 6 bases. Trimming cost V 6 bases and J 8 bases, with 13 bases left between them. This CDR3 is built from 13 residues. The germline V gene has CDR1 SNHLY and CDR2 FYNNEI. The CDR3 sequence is CASRAGVMEKLFF. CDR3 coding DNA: TGTGCCAGCAGGGCAGGGGTCATGGAAAAACTGTTTTTT.

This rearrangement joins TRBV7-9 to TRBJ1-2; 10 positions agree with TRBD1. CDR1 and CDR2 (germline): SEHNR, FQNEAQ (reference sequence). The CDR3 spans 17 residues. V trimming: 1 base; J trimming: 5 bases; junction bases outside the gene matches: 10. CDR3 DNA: TGTGCCAGCAGCTTAGGACAGGGGGCAAGGAGTGTTTATGGCTACACCTTC. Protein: CASSLGQGARSVYGYTF. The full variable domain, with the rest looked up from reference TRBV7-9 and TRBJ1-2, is DTGVSQNPRHKITKRGQNVTFRCDPISEHNRLYWYRQTLGQGPEFLTYFQNEAQLEKSRLLSDRFSAERPKGSFSTLEIQRTEQGDSAMYLCASSLGQGARSVYGYTFGSGTRLTVV.

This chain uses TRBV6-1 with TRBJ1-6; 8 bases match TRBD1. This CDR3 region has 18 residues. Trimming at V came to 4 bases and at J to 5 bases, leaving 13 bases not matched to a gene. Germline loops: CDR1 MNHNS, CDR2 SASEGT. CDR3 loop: CASSVGTGPSENNSPLHF. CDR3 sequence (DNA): TGTGCCAGCAGTGTTGGGACAGGCCCTTCCGAAAATAATTCACCCCTCCACTTT.

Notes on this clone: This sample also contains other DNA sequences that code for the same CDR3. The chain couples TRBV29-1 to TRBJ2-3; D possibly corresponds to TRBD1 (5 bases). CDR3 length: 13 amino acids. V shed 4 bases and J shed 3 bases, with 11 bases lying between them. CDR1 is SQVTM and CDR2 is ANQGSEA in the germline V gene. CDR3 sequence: CSVGRGATDTQYF. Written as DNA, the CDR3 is TGCAGCGTTGGCCGTGGGGCTACAGATACGCAGTATTTT.

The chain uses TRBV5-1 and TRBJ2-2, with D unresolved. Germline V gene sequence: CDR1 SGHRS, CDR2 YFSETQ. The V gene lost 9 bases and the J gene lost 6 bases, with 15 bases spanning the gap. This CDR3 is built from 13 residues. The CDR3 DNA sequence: TGCGCCACCAACGGTCCGGGTTCCGGGGAGCTGTTTTTT. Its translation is CATNGPGSGELFF.

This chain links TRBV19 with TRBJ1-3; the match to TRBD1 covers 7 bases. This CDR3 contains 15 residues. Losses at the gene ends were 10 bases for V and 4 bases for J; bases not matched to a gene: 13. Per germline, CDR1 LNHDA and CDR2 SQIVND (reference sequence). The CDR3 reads CATEPARGAGNTIYF. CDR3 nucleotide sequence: TGTGCCACCGAACCAGCCAGGGGGGCCGGAAACACCATATATTTT.